This TCR beta chain was found in a study of PD-1 blockade in classical Hodgkin lymphoma. Study-level results: Those starting nivolumab under 1 year post-ASCT were excluded.

V lost 5 bases, J lost 5 bases, and 19 bases lay in between. This CDR3 contains 16 residues. Germline CDR1 and CDR2: SEHNR and FQNEAQ (reference sequence). Each patient's relapse followed autologous stem cell transplantation, and brentuximab vedotin exposure varied. This table comes from immunoSEQ multiplex PCR, and its TCRdb copy is limited to in-frame clones, with some not included. The data contain tens of thousands of clones, more than 70% of them seen just once; the ten biggest clones take up 9.5% to 15%. As concerns this clone: Antigen unknown.

This receptor was obtained from a human donor with classical Hodgkin lymphoma. The specimen comprised peripheral blood mononuclear cells (PBMCs), sampled at baseline. The chain is built from TRBV7-9 and TRBJ1-5; tentative D call: TRBD1 (6 bases). CDR3 protein: CASSPGQFRDDQPQHF. CDR3 in DNA: TGTGCCAGCAGCCCAGGACAGTTTCGGGACGATCAGCCCCAGCATTTT.